This T cell receptor (beta chain) was recorded in a study of T cells in Graves' hyperthyroidism and ophthalmopathy. On the study more broadly: Peripheral blood samples were taken at initial diagnosis, prior to any treatment. Study observations and caveats: Ophthalmopathy was predicted by the model a median of approximately 6 months ahead of onset. Within blood appeared most thyroid clonotypes that had expanded above 0.001.

Authors of the study amplified TCR beta CDR3 regions from RNA transcripts. TCR CDR3 regions were first amplified by RT-PCR with HTBI primers. MiXCR was run by TCRdb on the multiplex PCR reads, yielding one entry per CDR3 protein. The data contain 400,000 to 450,000 distinct CDR3 sequences, about 15% of them singletons. This sample holds PBMCs from about 9.3 ml fresh peripheral blood. The CDR3 runs 15 residues. Looked up from germline, CDR1 is MNHNS and CDR2 is SASEGT. Trimming at V came to 6 bases and at J to 4 bases, leaving 9 bases not matched to a gene. The sample holds many counts of this clonotype. The antigen is undetermined.

The chain recombines TRBV6-1 with TRBJ1-1; 9 nucleotides agree with TRBD1. This TCR was recovered from a man between 18 and 29 years old with Graves' ophthalmopathy. Sequencing was performed on blood. In nucleotides, the CDR3 is TGTGCCAGCAGCTCCGGGACAGGGTTAAGCACTGAAGCTTTCTTT. Translating gives CASSSGTGLSTEAFF.